This TCR beta chain was identified during a study of cytomegalovirus exposure and HLA in healthy donors. About this clone itself: Its antigen is as yet unknown.

Points from the study as a whole: The classifier reportedly diagnosed cytomegalovirus status with high sensitivity and specificity. It was found in a later analysis that first-cohort TCR clusters tended to co-occur in the 120 validation repertoires. Generally TCR sequences proved uncommon, though certain public TCRs appeared in numerous donors.

From germline, CDR1 is MNHEY and CDR2 SMNVEV (reference sequence). The CDR3 consists of 16 residues. J lost 0 bases, V lost 6 bases, and 7 bases had no gene match. Assay used: immunoSEQ multiplex PCR; TCRdb lists only in-frame clones, some missing. This sample has approximately 120,000 clones, with roughly 89% found just once. J is TRBJ2-1 and V is TRBV27, with 8 bases fitting TRBD2. The sequenced sample consisted of PBMCs. The sequence derives from a woman between 18 and 29 years old in good health and CMV-seronegative. The CDR3 DNA is TGTGCCAGCAGAACCGGGGGGGGGCCCTCCTACAATGAGCAGTTCTTC. Translated, it gives CASRTGGGPSYNEQFF.